This T cell receptor (beta chain) appears in the sequencing data of a study of vaccination and CD4 T cells after COVID-19. Study at large: Researchers treated cells with overlapping spike peptides taken from SARS-CoV-2, HCoV-NL63, HCoV-OC43 and HCoV-229E. Control cultures received a CEFX pool, an HIV-1 Nef pool, or no peptide.

Study results and caveats: The study found median SARS-CoV-2-reactive clonotypes rising from roughly 22 to 38, not significantly.

Of note for this clonotype: Its cognate antigen is unknown.

The CDR3 totals 18 residues. The V end was cut by 9 bases, the J end by 0 bases, with 24 bases between. Looked up from germline, CDR1 is LNHNV and CDR2 is YYDKDF (reference sequence). The treatment denotes: approximately nine-day PBMC culture with coronavirus spike peptide pools or control peptides (ViraFEST assay). An Oncomine TCR Beta short-read assay was used to sequence the DNA from cultured CD4+ T cells. A single record per CDR3 protein comes from TCRdb applying MiXCR to the PCR reads. The profile shows fewer than 4,500 distinct CDR3 sequences, less than 20% of them singletons. The sample was CD4+ T cells from blood, cultured in vitro. V and J are TRBV15 and TRBJ2-1; D possibly corresponds to TRBD1 (5 bases). The receptor was isolated from a human donor who had recovered from COVID-19. Written as DNA, the CDR3 is TGTGCCACTGAAACTCCTCTAAGTGGGGCTAACTCCTACAATGAGCAGTTCTTC. This codes for CATETPLSGANSYNEQFF. Supplemented by reference TRBV15 and TRBJ2-1, the full variable domain reads DAMVIQNPRYQVTQFGKPVTLSCSQTLNHNVMYWYQQKSSQAPKLLFHYYDKDFNNEADTPDNFQSRRPNTSFCFLDIRSPGLGDTAMYLCATETPLSGANSYNEQFFGPGTRLTVL.